This T cell receptor beta chain was identified in a study of sequential checkpoint blockade in melanoma. Study-wide background: First-line arms were nivolumab then ipilimumab, or the reverse, randomized 1:1.

This clone was detected a few times. Its antigen is unknown. Clones were read by immunoSEQ multiplex PCR, and TCRdb kept only the in-frame ones, dropping some. Found here are more than 950 clones, approximately 21% of them singletons; the top ten hold around 15%. The sample's treatment: randomized to nivolumab then ipilimumab (arm A) or the reverse (arm B). None of the patients previously received DNA-damaging chemotherapy. The CDR3 spans 16 residues. Trimming at V came to 0 bases and at J to 2 bases, leaving 2 bases not matched to a gene. Germline CDR1 is MNHGY and CDR2 is SAAAGT. Study-wide results and caveats: In arm A, pretreatment tumor clonality was associated with response. Patients with week-13 increases in T-cell fraction and clonality benefited about 30 times more often.

V usage is TRBV6-8 and J usage is TRBJ2-5, with TRBD2 matching over 11 bases. The sequence was obtained from a human donor with melanoma. This specimen was tumor tissue (inferred from file names), taken from a patient given nivolumab and ipilimumab in sequence. CDR3 loop: CASSYSGTSGQETQYF. The CDR3, as DNA: TGTGCCAGCAGTTACTCCGGGACTAGCGGACAAGAGACCCAGTACTTC.